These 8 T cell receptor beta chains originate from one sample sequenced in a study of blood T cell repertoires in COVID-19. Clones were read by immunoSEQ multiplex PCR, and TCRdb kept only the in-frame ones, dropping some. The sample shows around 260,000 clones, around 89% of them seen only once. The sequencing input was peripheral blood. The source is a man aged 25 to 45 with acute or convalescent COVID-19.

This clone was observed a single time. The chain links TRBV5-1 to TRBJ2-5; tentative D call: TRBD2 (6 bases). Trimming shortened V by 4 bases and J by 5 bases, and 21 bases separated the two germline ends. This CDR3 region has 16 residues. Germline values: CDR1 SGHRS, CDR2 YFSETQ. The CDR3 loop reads CASSLGRLGVGETQYF. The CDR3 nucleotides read TGCGCCAGCAGCCTTGGGCGACTAGGGGTCGGGGAGACCCAGTACTTC.

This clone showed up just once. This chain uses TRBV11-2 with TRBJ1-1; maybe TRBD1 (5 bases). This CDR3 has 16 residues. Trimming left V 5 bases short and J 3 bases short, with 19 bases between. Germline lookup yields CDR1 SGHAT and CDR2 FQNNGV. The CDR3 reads CASSPRGLRRDTEAFF. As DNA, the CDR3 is TGTGCCAGCAGCCCCCGGGGGTTACGGCGGGACACTGAAGCTTTCTTT.

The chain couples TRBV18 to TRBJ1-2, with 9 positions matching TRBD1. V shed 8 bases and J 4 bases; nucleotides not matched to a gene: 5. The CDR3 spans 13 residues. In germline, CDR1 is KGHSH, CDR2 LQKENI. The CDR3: CASAWDRVYGYTF. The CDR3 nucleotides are TGTGCCAGCGCCTGGGACAGGGTCTATGGCTACACCTTC.

CDR3 coding DNA: TGTGCCAGCAGTTCCCCTGGGGTAGCGGGACTCCAGTATTTT. As protein: CASSSPGVAGLQYF. This chain links TRBV28 with TRBJ2-3; TRBD2 matches 8 bases. V was clipped by 4 bases and J by 12 bases; unmatched bases: 12. Germline loops: CDR1 MDHEN, CDR2 SYDVKM. The CDR3 is made up of 14 amino acids.

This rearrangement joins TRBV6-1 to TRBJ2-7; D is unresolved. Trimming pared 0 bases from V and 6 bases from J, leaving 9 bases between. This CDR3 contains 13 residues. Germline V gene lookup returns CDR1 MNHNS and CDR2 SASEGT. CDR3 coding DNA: TGTGCCAGCAGTGAAGCCCCTCGTTTCGAGCAGTACTTC. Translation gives CASSEAPRFEQYF.

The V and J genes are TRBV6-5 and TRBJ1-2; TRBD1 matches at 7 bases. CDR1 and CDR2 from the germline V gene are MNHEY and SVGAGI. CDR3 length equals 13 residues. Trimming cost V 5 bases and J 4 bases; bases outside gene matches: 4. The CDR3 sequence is CASSLTGAYGYTF. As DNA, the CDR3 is TGTGCCAGCAGTCTTACAGGGGCCTATGGCTACACCTTC.

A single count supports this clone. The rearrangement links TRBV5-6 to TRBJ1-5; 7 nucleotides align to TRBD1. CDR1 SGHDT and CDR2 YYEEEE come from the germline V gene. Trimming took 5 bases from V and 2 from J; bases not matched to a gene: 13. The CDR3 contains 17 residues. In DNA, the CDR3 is TGTGCCAGCAGTTCCTTACGACAGGGCTTCGGCAATCAGCCCCAGCATTTT. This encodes CASSSLRQGFGNQPQHF. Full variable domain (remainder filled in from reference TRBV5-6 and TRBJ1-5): DAGVTQSPTHLIKTRGQQVTLRCSPKSGHDTVSWYQQALGQGPQFIFQYYEEEERQRGNFPDRFSGHQFPNYSSELNVNALLLGDSALYLCASSSLRQGFGNQPQHFGDGTRLSIL.

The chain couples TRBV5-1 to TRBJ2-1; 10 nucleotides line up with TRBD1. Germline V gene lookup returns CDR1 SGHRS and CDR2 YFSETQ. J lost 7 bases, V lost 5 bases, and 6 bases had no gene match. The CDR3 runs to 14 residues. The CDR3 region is CASRTGGEGNEQFF. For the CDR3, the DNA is TGCGCCAGCAGGACAGGGGGCGAGGGGAATGAGCAGTTCTTC.